The 22 T cell receptor beta chains below were found in one sample sequenced in a study of T-cell reconstitution after alpha-beta-depleted transplantation in children listed by TCRdb under 2016. In light of the paper, this sample's treatment or condition label describes: allogeneic hematopoietic cell transplantation with graft depleted of TCRalphabeta T cells and CD19 B cells. Library preparation was by PCR. The run used an Illumina HiSeq 2500. TCR library preparation used molecular barcoding, with unique molecular identifiers applied to normalize quantification of the TCRbeta repertoire. The raw public reads went through TCRdb reprocessing: fastp at Q25, MiXCR clone calling, in-frame beta chains kept. A single entry per CDR3 protein holds the most common genes and DNA from its merged rows. The sample table holds 200,000 to 250,000 distinct CDR3 sequences, of which approximately 8.4% were seen once. The top ten hold 35% to 40% of the sample.

Material: PBMCs, mostly from graft donor cells, obtained 360 days after TCRalphabeta/CD19-depleted stem cell transplant. All receptors come from a male patient between 2 and 10 years old who had a stem cell transplant for acute myeloid leukemia, so the T cells may come from the graft donor.

In its sample, this clonotype was seen a few times. The gene calls are TRBV12-3 or TRBV12-4 and TRBJ2-7; 8 bases map to TRBD1. The CDR3 consists of 13 residues. The V segment lost 5 bases and the J segment 5 bases; nucleotides outside the gene matches: 5. Here the CDR3 reads CASSKDRVNEQYV. DNA for the CDR3: TGTGCCAGCAGTAAGGACAGGGTGAACGAGCAGTACGTC.

V and J are TRBV29-1 and TRBJ2-5; possibly TRBD2 for D (5 bases). CDR1 is SQVTM, CDR2 ANQGSEA, per germline. Trimming stripped 3 bases from V and 4 bases from J, with 12 bases between. This CDR3 comprises 13 residues. The CDR3, as DNA: TGCAGCGTTGAGGGTCAGGACTTAGAGACCCAGTACTTC. Translation: CSVEGQDLETQYF.

V usage is TRBV9 and J usage is TRBJ2-3, with D possibly being TRBD1 or TRBD2 (5 bases each). The CDR3 loop spans 17 amino acids. V gave up 3 bases and J gave up 3 bases, with 20 bases separating them. Germline CDR1 and CDR2: SGDLS and YYNGEE. The CDR3 DNA reads as TGTGCCAGCAGCGCTTCGTGGGGGAGACCTGAGACAGATACGCAGTATTTT. This gives the protein CASSASWGRPETDTQYF.

The V gene is TRBV12-3 or TRBV12-4, the J gene TRBJ2-5; no clear D. The CDR3 runs 16 residues. Deletions cut 3 bases from V and 5 bases from J, with 19 bases between. CDR3 sequence (DNA): TGTGCCAGCAGTTTCATGGCCAGCCGACTCGGGGAGACCCAGTACTTC. It encodes CASSFMASRLGETQYF.

The chain uses TRBV20-1 and TRBJ1-5; tentatively, D is TRBD1 (5 bases). Germline-derived CDR1 and CDR2 are DFQATT and SNEGSKA (reference sequence). This CDR3 has 14 amino acids. V lost 3 bases and J 2 bases, leaving 11 bases between the germline ends. CDR3 residues: CSARGEVGNQPQHF. The CDR3 nucleotides read TGCAGTGCTAGGGGGGAAGTAGGCAATCAGCCCCAGCATTTT.

The rearrangement uses TRBV27 and TRBJ2-3; 14 bases align to TRBD2. The CDR3 extends over 17 amino acids. The junction had 6 bases not matched to a gene; V was cut back by 5 bases and J by 2 bases. Per the germline V gene, CDR1 is MNHEY and CDR2 is SMNVEV (reference sequence). The CDR3 coding sequence is TGTGCCAGCAGTATCCGGACTAGCGGGGGGTACACAGATACGCAGTATTTT. Translated: CASSIRTSGGYTDTQYF.

The table lists this clonotype with a few counts. J is TRBJ1-2 and V is TRBV7-9, with 9 bases matching TRBD1. In germline, CDR1 is SEHNR, CDR2 FQNEAQ (reference sequence). CDR3 size: 16 residues. Trimming took 5 bases from V and 2 from J; bases not matched to a gene: 9. The CDR3 DNA is TGTGCCAGCAGCCTACTCGGACAGGGGAGAAACTATGGCTACACCTTC. Encoded protein: CASSLLGQGRNYGYTF.

About this clonotype itself: Compared with germline, one end of the junction differs, possibly owing to a read error. V is TRBV12-3 or TRBV12-4 and J is TRBJ2-3; 8 bases fit TRBD2. The length of the CDR3 is 19 residues. CDR3 DNA sequence: TGTGCCAGCTGTTTAAAGCGTAGGGCGAGTCGGGGGGGCGGAGATACGCAGTATTTT. This encodes CASCLKRRASRGGGDTQYF.

J is TRBJ2-3 and V is TRBV2; 9 bases match TRBD1. The trim removed 7 bases at V and 7 bases at J, leaving 12 bases unmatched. CDR1 is SNHLY, CDR2 FYNNEI, per germline. CDR3 size: 15 residues. The DNA for the CDR3 is TGTGCCAGCATGGCTCGGACAGGGGAGAGGAATACGCAGTATTTT. Protein: CASMARTGERNTQYF.

The chain carries TRBV12-3 or TRBV12-4 and TRBJ1-5, with D possibly being TRBD1 (6 bases). The CDR3 is 15 residues long. V lost 5 bases and J lost 3, with 14 bases in between. The CDR3 DNA reads as TGTGCCAGCAGTCTCGAACAGGGTCCCAATCAGCCCCAGCATTTT. This encodes CASSLEQGPNQPQHF.

This clonotype has at least ten counts. The rearrangement uses TRBV12-3 or TRBV12-4 and TRBJ2-5; the match to TRBD2 covers 9 bases. CDR3 length equals 15 residues. Germline trimming cut 4 bases from V and 1 base from J; bases unmatched to any gene: 4. CDR3 loop: CASSSERGVQETQYF. Here the CDR3 DNA reads TGTGCCAGCAGTTCTGAGCGGGGGGTCCAAGAGACCCAGTACTTC.

The chain couples TRBV20-1 to TRBJ2-7, with 10 bases lining up with TRBD2. Unmatched junction bases numbered 9, after V lost 3 bases and J lost 4 bases. CDR1 and CDR2 from the germline V gene are DFQATT and SNEGSKA (reference sequence). The CDR3 has 15 residues. CDR3 nucleotide sequence: TGCAGTGCTAGGCCGGGACTAGCGCTTGATTACGAGCAGTACTTC. Its protein product is CSARPGLALDYEQYF.

This clonotype has just a few counts. This chain uses TRBV27 with TRBJ2-1; TRBD2 matches 14 bases. V lost 5 bases and J lost 7; bases outside the gene matches: 4. CDR3 size: 15 residues. Germline V gene data show CDR1 as MNHEY and CDR2 as SMNVEV (reference sequence). The CDR3 region is CASSTGTSGSNEQFF. CDR3 DNA sequence: TGTGCCAGCAGTACCGGGACTAGCGGGAGTAATGAGCAGTTCTTC.

This clonotype was observed a handful of times. The rearrangement links TRBV20-1 to TRBJ2-3, with 7 bases that match TRBD2. The CDR3 consists of 14 residues. Germline V lookup: CDR1 DFQATT, CDR2 SNEGSKA (reference sequence). The V gene end was trimmed by 1 base and the J gene end by 3 bases; junction bases not matched to a gene: 4. This chain's CDR3 is CSARAGRGTDTQYF. The DNA for the CDR3 is TGCAGTGCTAGAGCGGGGAGGGGTACAGATACGCAGTATTTT.

In DNA, the CDR3 is TGTGCCAGCAGCCACCGGGACAGAAATCAGCCCCAGCATTTT. It encodes CASSHRDRNQPQHF. This chain connects TRBV3-1 to TRBJ1-5; 7 bases line up with TRBD1. Germline V gene sequence: CDR1 LGHDT, CDR2 YNNKEL (reference sequence). V lost 3 bases, J lost 4 bases, and 3 bases stayed unmatched. CDR3 length: 14 amino acids.

This clonotype has a count of ten or more. The CDR3: CSARSRLGELFF. CDR3 nucleotide sequence: TGCAGTGCTAGGTCGCGCCTCGGGGAGCTGTTTTTT. V is TRBV20-1 and J is TRBJ2-2, with D hard to call. Germline loops: CDR1 DFQATT, CDR2 SNEGSKA (reference sequence). This CDR3 comprises 12 residues. Trimming pared 3 bases from V and 7 bases from J, leaving 9 bases between.

The sample holds many counts of this clonotype. The chain recombines TRBV5-1 with TRBJ2-3, with D maybe TRBD1 (6 bases). This CDR3 has 14 residues. Germline V gene data show CDR1 as SGHRS and CDR2 as YFSETQ. The V end lost 3 bases, the J end lost 0 bases, and 8 bases lay between the germline ends. As DNA, the CDR3 is TGCGCCAGCAGCTGGACAGATAGCACAGATACGCAGTATTTT. Residues: CASSWTDSTDTQYF.

The gene calls are TRBV12-3 or TRBV12-4 and TRBJ2-7; 8 positions match TRBD1. V shed 5 bases and J 6 bases; nucleotides not matched to a gene: 3. The CDR3 consists of 12 residues. The DNA of the CDR3 is TGTGCCAGCAGTCTCGACAGGGGCGAGCAGTACGTC. Protein: CASSLDRGEQYV.

J is TRBJ1-1 and V is TRBV3-1; D gene ambiguous. Germline lookup yields CDR1 LGHDT and CDR2 YNNKEL (reference sequence). The CDR3 is 15 residues long. The V and J ends lost 4 bases and 1 base respectively, with 13 bases between them. The CDR3 is CASSPGSLWNTEAFF. The DNA for the CDR3 is TGTGCCAGCAGCCCAGGATCCTTATGGAACACTGAAGCTTTCTTT.

The V call is TRBV7-6, the J call TRBJ2-5, with 9 bases identical to TRBD2. Germline V gene data show CDR1 as SGHVS and CDR2 as FNYEAQ. V was clipped by 3 bases and J by 1 base; unmatched bases: 6. The length of the CDR3 is 16 residues. CDR3 amino acids: CASSLLAGALQETQYF. As DNA, the CDR3 is TGTGCCAGCAGCTTGTTAGCGGGGGCACTCCAAGAGACCCAGTACTTC.

This clonotype came up many times. The genes are TRBV5-1 and TRBJ2-1; tentative D call: TRBD1 (5 bases). Trimming removed 4 bases from V and 2 bases from J, with 13 bases in between. The CDR3 is 15 residues long. CDR1 and CDR2 from the germline V gene are SGHRS and YFSETQ. The CDR3 is CASSPEGEPYNEQFF. The CDR3, as DNA: TGCGCCAGCAGCCCCGAAGGGGAACCCTACAATGAGCAGTTCTTC.

This clonotype has at least ten counts. The genes are TRBV5-6 and TRBJ2-2; 8 bases are a match to TRBD2. The length of the CDR3 is 16 residues. V trimming: 0 bases; J trimming: 1 base; junction bases outside the gene matches: 2. Germline CDR1 SGHDT, CDR2 YYEEEE. The CDR3 coding sequence is TGTGCCAGCAGCTTGGTTAGCGGGAAGAACACCGGGGAGCTGTTTTTT. Amino acid sequence: CASSLVSGKNTGELFF.